Listed below are T cell receptor beta chains from one sample, sequenced in a study of glioma-infiltrating T cells after dendritic cell vaccination. Libraries were prepared by immunoSEQ multiplex PCR; TCRdb keeps only in-frame clonotypes and omits some of them. Counted here are around 90,000 clones, roughly four fifths occurring once; the ten biggest clones make up 2.1%. Specimen: blood, collected after dendritic cell vaccination. The receptor source for this set is a human donor with glioblastoma. Both conserved end residues are part of each CDR3. The D gene is left open where the match is weak. Clone size is stated in some rows and not others, as once, few, many or a class when expanded.

DNA: TGTGCCAGCAGTTACAAAAGGGGATTAACTGGAAACACCATATATTTT
CDR3: CASSYKRGLTGNTIYF
size: -
J: TRBJ1-3
V: TRBV6-5
D: -

DNA: TGCGCCAGCAGCTTGGCCTCGGGAGAACAGCCCCAGCATTTT
CDR3: CASSLASGEQPQHF
size: -
J: TRBJ1-5
V: TRBV5-1
D: -

DNA: TGTGCCTCCTACAGGGGGTGGTCCGGGGAGCTGTTTTTT
CDR3: CASYRGWSGELFF
size: -
J: TRBJ2-2
V: TRBV19
D: TRBD1

DNA: TGTGCCAGCTCGCCAGGACAAGACACTGAAGCTTTCTTT
CDR3: CASSPGQDTEAFF
size: -
J: TRBJ1-1
V: TRBV18
D: -

DNA: TGTGCCAGCAGGCGGGACAGGCGCAATTTAGGGGAGCAGTTCTTC
CDR3: CASRRDRRNLGEQFF
size: -
J: TRBJ2-1
V: TRBV6-5
D: TRBD1

DNA: TGTGCCAGCAGCACAGGGGTCCCCGGGGAGCTGTTTTTT
CDR3: CASSTGVPGELFF
size: -
J: TRBJ2-2
V: TRBV5-4
D: TRBD1

DNA: TGTGCCAGCAGTGAATCCAGGGGGAACACTGAAGCTTTCTTT
CDR3: CASSESRGNTEAFF
size: -
J: TRBJ1-1
V: TRBV6-1
D: -

DNA: TGTGCCAGCAGCTCCAAAAACACCGGGGAGCTGTTTTTT
CDR3: CASSSKNTGELFF
size: -
J: TRBJ2-2
V: TRBV7-2
D: -

DNA: TGTGCCAGCAGCCCGGGGGGGGAGCTGTTTTTT
CDR3: CASSPGGELFF
size: -
J: TRBJ2-2
V: TRBV7-9
D: -

DNA: TGTGCCAGCAGCCAAGACGGACAGGGGGTCTTCTATGGCTACACCTTC
CDR3: CASSQDGQGVFYGYTF
size: -
J: TRBJ1-2
V: TRBV4-2
D: TRBD1

DNA: TGCGCCAGCAGCTTGGGGCGGGGGAGTTTGGAGACCCAGTACTTC
CDR3: CASSLGRGSLETQYF
size: -
J: TRBJ2-5
V: TRBV5-1
D: TRBD2

DNA: TGCGCCAGCAGCTTGGATGGCGGGGGTCGAGAAAAACTGTTTTTT
CDR3: CASSLDGGGREKLFF
size: -
J: TRBJ1-4
V: TRBV5-1
D: -

DNA: TGCGCCAGCAGTACGGACACGTCAACTGAAGCTTTCTTT
CDR3: CASSTDTSTEAFF
size: -
J: TRBJ1-1
V: TRBV5-1
D: -

DNA: TGTGCCAGCTCACCAGAGGGGGCCAGGGCCTATGGCTACACCTTC
CDR3: CASSPEGARAYGYTF
size: -
J: TRBJ1-2
V: TRBV18
D: TRBD1

DNA: TGTGCCAGCAGCACCAGGACAGGGGCCTACGAAGCTTTCTTT
CDR3: CASSTRTGAYEAFF
size: once
J: TRBJ1-1
V: TRBV7-9
D: TRBD1

DNA: TGTGCCAGCTCACCTGGGGCAGTGGACAATGAGCAGTTCTTC
CDR3: CASSPGAVDNEQFF
size: -
J: TRBJ2-1
V: TRBV18
D: -

DNA: TGTGCCAGCAAGGCGGCAGGGACCTACGAGCAGTACTTC
CDR3: CASKAAGTYEQYF
size: -
J: TRBJ2-7
V: TRBV6-1
D: -

DNA: TGTGCCAGCAGTGATCCGGACAGGGGGTACTATGAGGGGTCCTACGAGCAGTACTTC
CDR3: CASSDPDRGYYEGSYEQYF
size: -
J: TRBJ2-7
V: TRBV6-1
D: TRBD1

DNA: TGCAGCGTTGCTAGCGGGGGGTCGGCCCAGTACTTC
CDR3: CSVASGGSAQYF
size: -
J: TRBJ2-5
V: TRBV29-1
D: TRBD2

DNA: TGTGCCAGCAGCTTGGCCAGGGTTCGGGGGGGCCCTGGGGCCAACGTCCTGACTTTC
CDR3: CASSLARVRGGPGANVLTF
size: -
J: TRBJ2-6
V: TRBV5-6
D: TRBD2

DNA: TGTGCCAGCACCCTAAACAGTGCCCCGGGGGAAAAACTGTTTTTT
CDR3: CASTLNSAPGEKLFF
size: -
J: TRBJ1-4
V: TRBV6-5
D: -

DNA: TGCGCCAGCAGCTCTGTCCCGGGACAGGGGGCGGTCGGGGAGCTGTTTTTT
CDR3: CASSSVPGQGAVGELFF
size: -
J: TRBJ2-2
V: TRBV5-1
D: TRBD1

DNA: TGTGCCAGCAGCTGGGACAGGGGCTACGAGCAGTACTTC
CDR3: CASSWDRGYEQYF
size: -
J: TRBJ2-7
V: TRBV7-2
D: TRBD1

DNA: TGTGCCAGCAGCTCGTTTCGTCTGGGAGGGGCGAACACCGGGGAGCTGTTTTTT
CDR3: CASSSFRLGGANTGELFF
size: -
J: TRBJ2-2
V: TRBV11-1
D: TRBD2

DNA: TGTGCCAGCAGTTTGAAGGGAGACTATGGCTACACCTTC
CDR3: CASSLKGDYGYTF
size: -
J: TRBJ1-2
V: TRBV27
D: -

DNA: TGTGCCAGCAGCTTCGACAGGGGGGGTACCGGGGAGCTGTTTTTT
CDR3: CASSFDRGGTGELFF
size: -
J: TRBJ2-2
V: TRBV5-4
D: TRBD1

DNA: TGCGCCAGCAGCTTGGGCCGGGGATACACTGAAGCTTTCTTT
CDR3: CASSLGRGYTEAFF
size: -
J: TRBJ1-1
V: TRBV5-1
D: -

DNA: TGCGCCAGCTCACCCACCCCCCAGGGAGAGACCCAGTACTTC
CDR3: CASSPTPQGETQYF
size: -
J: TRBJ2-5
V: TRBV10-2
D: -

DNA: TGTGCCAGCAGCCAAGGGGGGACTAGCGGGTACAATGAGCAGTTCTTC
CDR3: CASSQGGTSGYNEQFF
size: -
J: TRBJ2-1
V: TRBV4-2
D: TRBD2

DNA: TGTGCCAGCAGCAACAAGTATTGGCAGTACTTC
CDR3: CASSNKYWQYF
size: -
J: TRBJ2-7
V: TRBV7-9
D: -

DNA: TGTGCCAGTAAAGAGGGACAGGGGTTTTCAACAGATACGCAGTATTTT
CDR3: CASKEGQGFSTDTQYF
size: -
J: TRBJ2-3
V: TRBV19
D: TRBD1

DNA: TGCAGTGCACGCACTACCAATGAGCAGTTCTTC
CDR3: CSARTTNEQFF
size: once
J: TRBJ2-1
V: TRBV20-1
D: -

DNA: TGTGCCAGCACCCCTTCGATCGGGGTGAACACTGAAGCTTTCTTT
CDR3: CASTPSIGVNTEAFF
size: few
J: TRBJ1-1
V: TRBV11-2
D: -

DNA: TGTGCCAGCACCATGCAGGGGGCACCTAATGAAAAACTGTTTTTT
CDR3: CASTMQGAPNEKLFF
size: -
J: TRBJ1-4
V: TRBV27
D: TRBD1

DNA: TGTGCCAGCAGTGTTCGACAGAACACTGAAGCTTTCTTT
CDR3: CASSVRQNTEAFF
size: -
J: TRBJ1-1
V: TRBV6-1
D: -

DNA: TGTGCCAGCAGCACTACCGGGACAGGGGGCGACTATGGCTACACCTTC
CDR3: CASSTTGTGGDYGYTF
size: -
J: TRBJ1-2
V: TRBV7-2
D: TRBD1

DNA: TGTGCCAGCAGGTTCCTACAGTCACCCCTCCACTTT
CDR3: CASRFLQSPLHF
size: -
J: TRBJ1-6
V: TRBV6-1
D: -